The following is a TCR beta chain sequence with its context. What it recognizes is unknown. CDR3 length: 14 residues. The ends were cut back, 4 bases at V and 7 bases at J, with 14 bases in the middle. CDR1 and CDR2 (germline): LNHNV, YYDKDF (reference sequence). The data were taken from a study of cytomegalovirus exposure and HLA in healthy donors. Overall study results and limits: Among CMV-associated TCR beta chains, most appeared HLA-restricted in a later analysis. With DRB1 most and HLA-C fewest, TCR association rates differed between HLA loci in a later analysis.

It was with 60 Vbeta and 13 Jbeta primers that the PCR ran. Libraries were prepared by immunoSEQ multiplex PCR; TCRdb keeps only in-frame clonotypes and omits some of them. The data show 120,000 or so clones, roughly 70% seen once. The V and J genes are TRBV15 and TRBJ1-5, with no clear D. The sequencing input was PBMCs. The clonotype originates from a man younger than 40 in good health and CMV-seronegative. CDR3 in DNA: TGTGCCACCAGCATAGATATAGGCGGCCAGCCCCAGCATTTT. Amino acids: CATSIDIGGQPQHF.